A single sample is the source of the 28 T cell receptor beta chains below, sequenced in a study of CD8 T cells in ankylosing spondylitis. Whole-study results and caveats: Ankylosing spondylitis blood appeared to carry a characteristic TCR beta motif of fewer than 10 highly homologous variants.

TCRdb independently ran MiXCR on the 5' RACE reads; one entry per CDR3 protein. The sample carries approximately 500,000 distinct CDR3 sequences, 10% to 15% recorded once. The antigens for these receptors are not known. Sequenced input: blood, either unsorted or a sorted T cell fraction (not recorded which). The source is a male donor with ankylosing spondylitis.

This clonotype was seen ten or more times. The chain employs TRBV12-3 or TRBV12-4 and TRBJ2-5; unclear D gene. CDR3 length equals 12 residues. Between the trimmed V and J ends, which lost 5 bases and 2 bases, there was a span of 6 bases. CDR3 loop: CASSAHQETQYF. For the CDR3, the DNA is TGTGCCAGCAGTGCCCATCAAGAGACCCAGTACTTC.

This clonotype was picked up a small number of times. The V gene is TRBV29-1, the J gene TRBJ1-2; D uncertain. Deletions cut 3 bases from V and 5 bases from J, with 7 bases between. This CDR3 contains 11 residues. CDR1 and CDR2 (germline): SQVTM, ANQGSEA. CDR3 amino acids: CSVDRGYGYTF. CDR3 coding DNA: TGCAGCGTTGATCGGGGATATGGCTACACCTTC.

The chain joins TRBV12-3 or TRBV12-4 to TRBJ1-1; TRBD1 aligns across 10 bases. The CDR3 consists of 13 residues. V gave up 7 bases and J gave up 5 bases; unmatched junction bases: 4. The CDR3: CASNWDRGTEAFF. The CDR3 DNA reads as TGTGCCAGCAATTGGGACAGGGGAACTGAAGCTTTCTTT.

This clonotype has more than one count but fewer than ten. J is TRBJ2-1 and V is TRBV12-3 or TRBV12-4; D ambiguous. Trimming cost V 3 bases and J 9 bases, with 15 bases left between them. The CDR3 covers 14 residues. The CDR3 region has the DNA TGTGCCAGCAGTTTCTGGGAAGGGTGGGGTGAGCAGTTCTTC. It yields the protein CASSFWEGWGEQFF.

This clonotype was observed many times. The CDR3 nucleotides read TGTGCCAGCCGGGACAGGCCCATGAACACTGAAGCTTTCTTT. It translates to CASRDRPMNTEAFF. The chain combines TRBV6-1 with TRBJ1-1; 8 nucleotides align to TRBD1. Germline CDR1 is MNHNS and CDR2 is SASEGT. With 8 bases clipped from V and 0 bases from J, the junction kept 5 bases outside the gene matches. The CDR3 loop spans 14 amino acids.

CDR3 loop: CSGGGHPDTEAFF. CDR3 DNA sequence: TGCAGCGGCGGAGGTCACCCGGACACTGAAGCTTTCTTT. The rearrangement joins TRBV29-1 to TRBJ1-1; D gene unclear. The CDR3 runs 13 residues. CDR1 is SQVTM and CDR2 is ANQGSEA in the germline V gene. V dropped 7 bases and J dropped 3 bases, with 15 bases sitting between them.

The chain has TRBV7-7 and TRBJ2-1; D may correspond to TRBD1 or TRBD2 (6 bases each). Germline CDR1 is SSHAT and CDR2 is FNYEAQ (reference sequence). The CDR3 is made up of 13 amino acids. With 8 bases removed from V and 7 bases from J, the gap between germline ends came to 15 bases. In DNA, the CDR3 is TGTGCCAGCTCCGAGAGGGGGACTAATGAGCAGTTCTTC. It yields the protein CASSERGTNEQFF.

The gene calls are TRBV5-1 and TRBJ1-2, with D possibly being TRBD1 (5 bases). There are 16 residues in the CDR3. Germline loops: CDR1 SGHRS, CDR2 YFSETQ. Trimming left V 0 bases short and J 0 bases short, with 12 bases between. Here the CDR3 reads CASSLAVGRANYGYTF. CDR3 coding DNA: TGCGCCAGCAGCTTGGCAGTCGGCAGGGCTAACTATGGCTACACCTTC.

CDR3 region: CASSGKSRISGGYTF. The CDR3 DNA reads TGTGCCAGCAGCGGCAAGTCCAGGATCAGCGGTGGCTACACCTTC. The chain joins TRBV7-8 to TRBJ1-2; D uncertain. This CDR3 has 15 residues. The V end lost 5 bases, the J end lost 7 bases, and 20 bases lay between the germline ends. From germline, CDR1 is SGHVS and CDR2 FQNEAQ.

In its sample, this clonotype was seen many times. V and J are TRBV20-1 and TRBJ2-1; no firm D call. CDR3 length: 14 amino acids. CDR1 and CDR2 from the germline V gene are DFQATT and SNEGSKA (reference sequence). DNA of the CDR3: TGCGGAACAAGGACCTCGAGCTCCTACAATGAGCAGTTCTTC. It codes for CGTRTSSSYNEQFF.

This clonotype was recorded at least ten times. V and J are TRBV29-1 and TRBJ1-1; possibly TRBD1 for D (5 bases). The ends were cut back, 6 bases at V and 0 bases at J, with 11 bases in the middle. CDR1 is SQVTM, CDR2 ANQGSEA, per germline. The CDR3 is 13 residues long. CDR3 DNA: TGCAGCGTCGGGGGGGGGATGAACACTGAAGCTTTCTTT. Encoded protein: CSVGGGMNTEAFF. The full variable domain, with the rest looked up from reference TRBV29-1 and TRBJ1-1, is SAVISQKPSRDICQRGTSLTIQCQVDSQVTMMFWYRQQPGQSLTLIATANQGSEATYESGFVIDKFPISRPNLTFSTLTVSNMSPEDSSIYLCSVGGGMNTEAFFGQGTRLTVV.

CDR3 sequence (DNA): TGTGCCAGTTCCGGCCAGGGGGAGGGCCAAGAGACCCAGTACTTC. Protein: CASSGQGEGQETQYF. The rearrangement joins TRBV6-1 to TRBJ2-5; D tentatively reads TRBD1 or TRBD2 (7 bases each). The germline V gene has CDR1 MNHNS and CDR2 SASEGT. This CDR3 has 15 amino acids. V lost 9 bases, J lost 1 base, and 18 bases lay in between.

The rearrangement uses TRBV15 and TRBJ2-1, with no clear D. The CDR3 consists of 14 residues. Deletions cut 3 bases from V and 6 bases from J, with 12 bases between. Germline loops: CDR1 LNHNV, CDR2 YYDKDF (reference sequence). For the CDR3, the DNA is TGTGCCACCAGCAGCTCGTTTGGGCCCAATGAGCAGTTCTTC. Residues: CATSSSFGPNEQFF.

Only a few counts were recorded for this clonotype. Relative to the germline gene, one junction end is altered; a read error may explain this. This rearrangement joins TRBV20-1 to TRBJ2-1, with 16 bases aligning to TRBD2. The V gene's germline CDR1 is DFQATT and CDR2 SNEGSKA (reference sequence). The CDR3 spans 19 residues. CDR3 region: CSARGTPGTSGRAYNEQFF. CDR3 coding DNA: TGCAGTGCTAGAGGCACCCCCGGGACTAGCGGGAGGGCCTATAATGAGCAGTTCTTC.

This clonotype appeared a few times. The gene calls are TRBV4-2 and TRBJ1-1; possibly TRBD1 for D (5 bases). The V gene lost 0 bases and the J gene lost 7 bases, with 15 bases spanning the gap. Looked up from germline, CDR1 is LGHNA and CDR2 is YNFKEQ. This CDR3 is 15 amino acids long. CDR3 DNA: TGTGCCAGCAGCCAAGATTTGGGAGACAGAAGTGAAGCTTTCTTT. Translation gives CASSQDLGDRSEAFF.

The chain carries TRBV19 and TRBJ1-2; a weak D match, TRBD1 (6 bases). The CDR3 has 14 residues. Deletions cut 6 bases from V and 1 base from J, with 12 bases between. CDR1 and CDR2 (germline): LNHDA, SQIVND (reference sequence). In DNA form, the CDR3 reads TGTGCCAGTAGGCGGGACACCATTAACTATGGCTACACCTTC. Translation gives CASRRDTINYGYTF.

The J gene is TRBJ2-7, the V gene TRBV7-2; 10 bases are shared with TRBD2. Germline-derived CDR1 and CDR2 are SGHTA and FQGNSA. V was pared by 4 bases and J by 4 bases, with 4 bases of the junction left unmatched. This CDR3 spans 14 amino acids. CDR3 residues: CASSSGLAVYEQYV. CDR3 DNA: TGTGCCAGCAGCTCCGGACTAGCGGTATACGAGCAGTACGTC.

This clonotype appeared a few times. This rearrangement joins TRBV5-1 to TRBJ2-4; TRBD2 matches 9 bases. The CDR3 has 16 residues. The junction had 11 bases not matched to a gene; V was cut back by 4 bases and J by 6 bases. Germline CDR1 SGHRS, CDR2 YFSETQ. In nucleotides, the CDR3 is TGCGCCAGCAGCCCCTATAGCGGGAGCGGGAGAAACATTCAGTACTTC. It specifies CASSPYSGSGRNIQYF.

This clonotype has just a few counts. The rearrangement joins TRBV12-3 or TRBV12-4 to TRBJ1-5, with TRBD1 matching 9 bases. V lost 6 bases and J lost 0; bases outside the gene matches: 6. The CDR3 contains 16 residues. CDR3 nucleotides: TGTGCCAGCAGCCGCGACAGGGGGTTTAGCAATCAGCCCCAGCATTTT. Protein product: CASSRDRGFSNQPQHF.

This clonotype appeared a few times. J is TRBJ1-2 and V is TRBV7-2, with D maybe TRBD1 (5 bases). Germline V gives CDR1 SGHTA, CDR2 FQGNSA. Trimming removed 2 bases at V and 3 bases at J, with 10 bases between. This CDR3 has 14 amino acids. The CDR3 spells CASSLIVGDYGYTF. The DNA for the CDR3 is TGTGCCAGCAGCTTAATAGTGGGGGACTATGGCTACACCTTC.

This clonotype was recorded many times. V gene TRBV6-1 combines with J gene TRBJ2-7; a possible D gene is TRBD1 (6 bases). CDR3 size: 15 residues. The V end was cut by 3 bases, the J end by 0 bases, with 12 bases between. The germline CDR1 and CDR2 sequences are MNHNS and SASEGT. CDR3 DNA: TGTGCCAGCAGTGACGGACAGAGCCGCTCCTACGAGCAGTACTTC. Translation gives CASSDGQSRSYEQYF.

This clonotype was detected ten times or more. This chain links TRBV10-3 with TRBJ1-3; D might be TRBD1 (6 bases). Between the trimmed V and J ends, which lost 5 bases and 2 bases, there was a span of 10 bases. This CDR3 is 14 amino acids long. Germline V gene lookup returns CDR1 ENHRY and CDR2 SYGVKD. CDR3 protein: CAISRDNPGNTIYF. In DNA form, the CDR3 reads TGTGCCATCAGTCGGGACAACCCTGGAAACACCATATATTTT.

The sample holds a few counts of this clonotype. J is TRBJ1-1 and V is TRBV11-2; D perhaps matches TRBD1 (6 bases). The CDR3 is 15 amino acids. V gave up 5 bases and J gave up 4 bases, with 17 bases separating them. CDR1 and CDR2 (germline): SGHAT, FQNNGV. CDR3 region: CASSTTGNEGTEAFF. In DNA, the CDR3 is TGTGCCAGCAGCACTACAGGGAATGAGGGCACTGAAGCTTTCTTT.

This clonotype occurred a few times. The chain recombines TRBV7-2 with TRBJ2-1, with D tentatively TRBD2 (5 bases). The CDR3 consists of 15 residues. Germline CDR1 and CDR2: SGHTA and FQGNSA. Trimming shortened V by 2 bases and J by 7 bases, and 15 bases separated the two germline ends. CDR3: CASSLKSGGWNEQFF. For the CDR3, the DNA is TGTGCCAGCAGCTTAAAGTCCGGCGGGTGGAATGAGCAGTTCTTC.

The genes are TRBV13 and TRBJ1-1; unclear D gene. The CDR3 covers 12 residues. The germline V and J ends were trimmed by 4 bases and 3 bases, with 6 bases remaining between them. From germline, CDR1 is PRHDT and CDR2 FYEKMQ (reference sequence). CDR3 in amino acids: CASSSRYTEAFF. In DNA form, the CDR3 reads TGTGCCAGCAGCTCTAGGTACACTGAAGCTTTCTTT.

The V and J genes are TRBV20-1 and TRBJ1-4, with D uncertain. Germline CDR1 and CDR2: DFQATT and SNEGSKA (reference sequence). Trimming cost V 0 bases and J 5 bases, with 10 bases left between them. The length of the CDR3 is 14 residues. The CDR3 sequence: CSARDVQTNEKLFF. CDR3 nucleotide sequence: TGCAGTGCTAGAGACGTCCAGACCAATGAAAAACTGTTTTTT.

This clonotype was recorded many times. The chain links TRBV20-1 to TRBJ2-5; tentative D call: TRBD1 (6 bases). The CDR3 spans 12 residues. Germline loops: CDR1 DFQATT, CDR2 SNEGSKA (reference sequence). V lost 5 bases and J 2 bases, leaving 9 bases between the germline ends. DNA for the CDR3: TGCAGTGCTTCCGACAGGCAAGAGACCCAGTACTTC. Translating gives CSASDRQETQYF.

The chain uses TRBV4-2 and TRBJ2-1; D may be TRBD1 or TRBD2 (5 bases each). Germline assignment: CDR1 LGHNA and CDR2 YNFKEQ. V lost 1 base and J 9 bases, leaving 10 bases between the germline ends. The CDR3 is 13 amino acids. DNA of the CDR3: TGTGCCAGCAGCCAAGTAAGGGACGGTGAGCAGTTCTTC. This encodes CASSQVRDGEQFF.